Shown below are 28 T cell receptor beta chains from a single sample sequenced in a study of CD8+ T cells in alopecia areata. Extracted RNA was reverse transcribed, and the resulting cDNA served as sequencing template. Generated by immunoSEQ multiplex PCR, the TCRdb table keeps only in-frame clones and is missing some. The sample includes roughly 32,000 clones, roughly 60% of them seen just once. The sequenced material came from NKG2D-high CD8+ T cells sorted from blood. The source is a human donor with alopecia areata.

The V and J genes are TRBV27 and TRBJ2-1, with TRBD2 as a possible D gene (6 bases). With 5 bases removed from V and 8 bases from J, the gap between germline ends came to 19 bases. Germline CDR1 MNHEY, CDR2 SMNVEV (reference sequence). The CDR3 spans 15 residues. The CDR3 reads CASSPVGGNKDEQFF. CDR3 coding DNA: TGTGCCAGCAGTCCCGTCGGGGGAAACAAGGATGAGCAGTTCTTC.

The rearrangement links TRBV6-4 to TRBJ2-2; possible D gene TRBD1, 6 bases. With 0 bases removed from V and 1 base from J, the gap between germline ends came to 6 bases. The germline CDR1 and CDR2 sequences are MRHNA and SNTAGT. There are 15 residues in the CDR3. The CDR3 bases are TGTGCCAGCAGTGACTCGGGACAGAACACCGGGGAGCTGTTTTTT. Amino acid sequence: CASSDSGQNTGELFF.

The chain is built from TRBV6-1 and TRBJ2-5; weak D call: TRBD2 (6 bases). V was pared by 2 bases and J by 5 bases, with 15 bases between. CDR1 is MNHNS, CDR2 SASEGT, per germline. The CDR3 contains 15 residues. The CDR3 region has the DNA TGTGCCAGCAGTGAACGGAGGGGCCGGCATGAGACCCAGTACTTC. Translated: CASSERRGRHETQYF.

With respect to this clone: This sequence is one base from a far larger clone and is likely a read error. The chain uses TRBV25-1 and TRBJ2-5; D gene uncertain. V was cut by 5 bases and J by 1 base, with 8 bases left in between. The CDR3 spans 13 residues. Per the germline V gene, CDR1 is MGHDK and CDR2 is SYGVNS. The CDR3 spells CASSFWGQETQYF. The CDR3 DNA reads TGTGCCAGCAGTTTTTGGGGCCAAGAGACCCAGTACTTC.

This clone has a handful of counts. The CDR3 is CASSTGLPPYEQYF. The CDR3 DNA sequence: TGTGCCAGCAGCACGGGGCTACCCCCCTACGAGCAGTACTTC. This rearrangement joins TRBV6-6 to TRBJ2-7; either TRBD1 or TRBD2 may supply D (5 bases each). The CDR3 spans 14 residues. Germline V lookup: CDR1 MNHNY, CDR2 SVGAGI (reference sequence). The ends were cut back, 6 bases at V and 2 bases at J, with 14 bases in the middle.

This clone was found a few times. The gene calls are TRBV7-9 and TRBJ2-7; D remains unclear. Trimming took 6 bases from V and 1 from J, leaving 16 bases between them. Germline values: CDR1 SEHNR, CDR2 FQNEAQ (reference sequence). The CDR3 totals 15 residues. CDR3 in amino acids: CASSTGPAGSYEQYF. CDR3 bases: TGTGCCAGCAGTACCGGGCCGGCCGGGTCCTACGAGCAGTACTTC.

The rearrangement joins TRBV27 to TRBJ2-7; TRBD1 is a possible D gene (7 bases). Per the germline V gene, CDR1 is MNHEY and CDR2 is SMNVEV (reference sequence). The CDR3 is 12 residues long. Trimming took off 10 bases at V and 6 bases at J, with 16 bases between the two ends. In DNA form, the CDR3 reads TGTGCCACAGGAGGCAGGGGGGTCGAGCAGTACTTC. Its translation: CATGGRGVEQYF.

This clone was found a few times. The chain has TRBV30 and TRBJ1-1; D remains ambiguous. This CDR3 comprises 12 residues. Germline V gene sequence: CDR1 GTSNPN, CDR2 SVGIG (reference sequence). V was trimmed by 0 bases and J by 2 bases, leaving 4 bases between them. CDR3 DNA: TGTGCCTGGAGTGTACTCAACACTGAAGCTTTCTTT. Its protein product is CAWSVLNTEAFF.

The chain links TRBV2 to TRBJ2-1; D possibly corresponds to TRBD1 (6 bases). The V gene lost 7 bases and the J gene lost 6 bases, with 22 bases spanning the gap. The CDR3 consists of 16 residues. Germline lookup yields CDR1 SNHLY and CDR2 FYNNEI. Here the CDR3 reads CASKLYWAGVSNEQFF. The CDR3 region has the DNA TGTGCCAGCAAATTATACTGGGCAGGGGTCAGCAATGAGCAGTTCTTC.

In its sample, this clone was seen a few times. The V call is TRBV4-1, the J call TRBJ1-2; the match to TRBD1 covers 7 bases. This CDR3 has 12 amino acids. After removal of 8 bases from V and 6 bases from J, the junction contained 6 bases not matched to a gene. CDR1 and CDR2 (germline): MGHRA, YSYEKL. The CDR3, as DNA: TGCGCCAGCGGGGGACAGATGAATGGCTACACCTTC. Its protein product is CASGGQMNGYTF.

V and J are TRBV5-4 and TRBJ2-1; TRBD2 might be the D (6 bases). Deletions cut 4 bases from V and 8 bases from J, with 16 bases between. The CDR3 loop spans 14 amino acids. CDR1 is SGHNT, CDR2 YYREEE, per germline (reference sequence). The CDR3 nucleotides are TGTGCCAGCAGCGGGGGACGGGACTGGGATGAGCAGTTCTTC. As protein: CASSGGRDWDEQFF. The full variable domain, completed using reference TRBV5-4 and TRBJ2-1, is ETGVTQSPTHLIKTRGQQVTLRCSSQSGHNTVSWYQQALGQGPQFIFQYYREEENGRGNFPPRFSGLQFPNYSSELNVNALELDDSALYLCASSGGRDWDEQFFGPGTRLTVL.

DNA for the CDR3: TGTGCCAGTACGGGACAGAACTACGAGCAGTACTTC. Translated: CASTGQNYEQYF. V is TRBV11-2 and J is TRBJ2-7, with TRBD1 matching 7 bases. Looked up from germline, CDR1 is SGHAT and CDR2 is FQNNGV. The CDR3 has 12 residues. Unmatched junction bases numbered 5, after V lost 9 bases and J lost 3 bases.

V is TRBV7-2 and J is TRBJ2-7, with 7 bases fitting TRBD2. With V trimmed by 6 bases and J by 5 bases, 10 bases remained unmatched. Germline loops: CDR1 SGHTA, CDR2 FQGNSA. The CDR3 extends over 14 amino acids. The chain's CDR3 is CASSASAGEDEQYF. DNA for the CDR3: TGTGCCAGCAGTGCGTCTGCGGGGGAGGACGAGCAGTACTTC.

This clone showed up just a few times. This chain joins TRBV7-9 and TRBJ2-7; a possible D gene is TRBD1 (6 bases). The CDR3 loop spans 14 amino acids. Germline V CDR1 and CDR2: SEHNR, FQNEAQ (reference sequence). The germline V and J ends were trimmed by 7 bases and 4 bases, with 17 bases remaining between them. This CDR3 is CASTPPGAGYEQYF. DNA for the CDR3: TGTGCCAGCACCCCGCCAGGGGCGGGTTACGAGCAGTACTTC.

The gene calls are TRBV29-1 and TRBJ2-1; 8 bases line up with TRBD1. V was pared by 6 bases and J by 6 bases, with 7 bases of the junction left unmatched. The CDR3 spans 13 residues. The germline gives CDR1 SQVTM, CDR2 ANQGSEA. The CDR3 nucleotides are TGCAGCGTGAGGACAGGGCTCGGCAATGAGCAGTTCTTC. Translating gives CSVRTGLGNEQFF.

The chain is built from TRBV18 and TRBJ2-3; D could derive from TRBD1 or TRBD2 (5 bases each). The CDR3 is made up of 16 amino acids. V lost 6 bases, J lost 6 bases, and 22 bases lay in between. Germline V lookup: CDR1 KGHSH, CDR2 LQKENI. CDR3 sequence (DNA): TGTGCCAGCTCGCCCAGACTACCAGGGCGTATGGATACGCAGTATTTT. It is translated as CASSPRLPGRMDTQYF.

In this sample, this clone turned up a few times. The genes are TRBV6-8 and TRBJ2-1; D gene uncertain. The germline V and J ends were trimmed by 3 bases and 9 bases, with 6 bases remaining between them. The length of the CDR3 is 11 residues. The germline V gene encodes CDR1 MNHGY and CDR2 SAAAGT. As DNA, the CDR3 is TGTGCCAGCAGTTATCCCAGTGAGCAGTTCTTC. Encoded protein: CASSYPSEQFF.

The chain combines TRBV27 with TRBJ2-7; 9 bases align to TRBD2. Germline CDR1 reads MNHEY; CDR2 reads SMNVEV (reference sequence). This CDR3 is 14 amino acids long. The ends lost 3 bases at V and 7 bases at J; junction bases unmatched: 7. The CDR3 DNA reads TGTGCCAGCAGTTTTCCGGGACTAGCAGGAGAGCAGTACTTC. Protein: CASSFPGLAGEQYF.

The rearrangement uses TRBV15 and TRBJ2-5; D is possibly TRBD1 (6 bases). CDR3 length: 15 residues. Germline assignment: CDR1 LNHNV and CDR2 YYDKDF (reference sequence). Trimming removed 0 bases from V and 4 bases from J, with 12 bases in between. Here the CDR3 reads CATSRDAGTIETQYF. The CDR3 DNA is TGTGCCACCAGCAGAGACGCCGGGACAATAGAGACCCAGTACTTC.

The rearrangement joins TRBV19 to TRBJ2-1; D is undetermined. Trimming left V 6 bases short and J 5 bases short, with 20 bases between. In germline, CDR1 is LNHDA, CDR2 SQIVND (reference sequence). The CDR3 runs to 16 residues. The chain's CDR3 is CASRPLDGSNHNEQFF. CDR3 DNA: TGTGCCAGTAGACCCCTGGACGGATCAAACCACAATGAGCAGTTCTTC. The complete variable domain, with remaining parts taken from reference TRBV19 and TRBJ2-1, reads DGGITQSPKYLFRKEGQNVTLSCEQNLNHDAMYWYRQDPGQGLRLIYYSQIVNDFQKGDIAEGYSVSREKKESFPLTVTSAQKNPTAFYLCASRPLDGSNHNEQFFGPGTRLTVL.

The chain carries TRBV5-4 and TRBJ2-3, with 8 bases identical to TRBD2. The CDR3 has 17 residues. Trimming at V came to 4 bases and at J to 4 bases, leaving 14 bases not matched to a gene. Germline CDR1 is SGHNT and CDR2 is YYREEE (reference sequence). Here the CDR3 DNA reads TGTGCCAGCAGCGACGGTAATAGCGGGATCGTCCCAGATACGCAGTATTTT. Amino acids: CASSDGNSGIVPDTQYF.

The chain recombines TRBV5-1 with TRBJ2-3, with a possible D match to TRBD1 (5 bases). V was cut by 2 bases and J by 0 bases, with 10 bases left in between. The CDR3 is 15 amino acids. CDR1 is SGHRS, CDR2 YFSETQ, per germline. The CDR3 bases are TGCGCCAGCAGCTTCAGGGTGCCCAGCACAGATACGCAGTATTTT. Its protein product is CASSFRVPSTDTQYF.

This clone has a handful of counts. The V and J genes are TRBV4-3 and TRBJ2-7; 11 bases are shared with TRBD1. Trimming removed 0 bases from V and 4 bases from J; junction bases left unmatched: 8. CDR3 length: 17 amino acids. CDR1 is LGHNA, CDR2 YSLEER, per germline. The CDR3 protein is CASSQDVSGTGGYEQYF. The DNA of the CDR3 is TGCGCCAGCAGCCAAGACGTTTCGGGGACAGGGGGGTACGAGCAGTACTTC.

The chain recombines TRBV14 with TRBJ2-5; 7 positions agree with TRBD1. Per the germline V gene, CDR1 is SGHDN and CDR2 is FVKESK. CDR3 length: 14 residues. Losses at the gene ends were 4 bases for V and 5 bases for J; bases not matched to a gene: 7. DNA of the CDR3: TGTGCCAGCAGCCCCTGGACAGGAGGCGAGACCCAGTACTTC. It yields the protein CASSPWTGGETQYF. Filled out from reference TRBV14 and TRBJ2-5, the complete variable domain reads EAGVTQFPSHSVIEKGQTVTLRCDPISGHDNLYWYRRVMGKEIKFLLHFVKESKQDESGMPNNRFLAERTGGTYSTLKVQPAELEDSGVYFCASSPWTGGETQYFGPGTRLLVL.

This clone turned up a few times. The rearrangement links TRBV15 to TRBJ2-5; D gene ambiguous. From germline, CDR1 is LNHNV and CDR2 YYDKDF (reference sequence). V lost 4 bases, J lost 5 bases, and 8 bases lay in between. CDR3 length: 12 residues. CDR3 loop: CATSTALETQYF. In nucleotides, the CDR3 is TGTGCCACCAGCACCGCGTTGGAGACCCAGTACTTC.

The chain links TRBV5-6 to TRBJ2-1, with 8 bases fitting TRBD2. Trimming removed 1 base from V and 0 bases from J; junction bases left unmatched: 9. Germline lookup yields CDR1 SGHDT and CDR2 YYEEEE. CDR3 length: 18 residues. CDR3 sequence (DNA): TGTGCCAGCAGCTTGATTAGCGGGATATATGGCTCCTACAATGAGCAGTTCTTC. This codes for CASSLISGIYGSYNEQFF.

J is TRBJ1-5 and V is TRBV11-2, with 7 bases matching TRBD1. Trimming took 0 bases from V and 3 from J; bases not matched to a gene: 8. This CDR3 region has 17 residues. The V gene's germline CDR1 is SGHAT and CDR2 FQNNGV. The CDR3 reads CASSLDGQGGHNQPQHF. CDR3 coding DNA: TGTGCCAGCAGCTTAGACGGTCAGGGGGGGCACAATCAGCCCCAGCATTTT. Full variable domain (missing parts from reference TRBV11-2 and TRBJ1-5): EAGVAQSPRYKIIEKRQSVAFWCNPISGHATLYWYQQILGQGPKLLIQFQNNGVVDDSQLPKDRFSAERLKGVDSTLKIQPAKLEDSAVYLCASSLDGQGGHNQPQHFGDGTRLSIL.

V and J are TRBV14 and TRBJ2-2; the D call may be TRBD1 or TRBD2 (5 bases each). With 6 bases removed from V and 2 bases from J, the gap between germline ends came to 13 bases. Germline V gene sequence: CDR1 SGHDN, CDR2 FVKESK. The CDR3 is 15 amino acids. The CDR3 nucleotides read TGTGCCAGCAGTCACCGGGACGCAAACACCGGGGAGCTGTTTTTT. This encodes CASSHRDANTGELFF.